The rows below give T cell receptor beta chains drawn from one sample of a study of graft-versus-host responses after intestinal transplantation. The assay was immunoSEQ multiplex PCR, and TCRdb's table has in-frame clones only and misses some. Of 90,000 to 150,000 clones in the sample, roughly 91% were seen once. No antigen has been identified for these receptors. Sequenced material: unstimulated CD4+ T cells sorted from spleen or lymph node cells, taken before intestinal transplant. Receptors originate from a human donor who received an intestinal transplant. Each CDR3 is given with its conserved first and last residue. The D gene is left open where the match is weak.

d_call	v_call	j_call	cdr3_length	cdr3_aa	cdr3_nt
.	TRBV9	TRBJ2-2	13	CASSPRLSGELFF	TGTGCCAGCAGCCCCAGGCTGTCCGGGGAGCTGTTTTTT
.	TRBV6-1	TRBJ1-2	14	CASTTGLNLYGYTF	TGTGCCAGCACCACGGGACTAAATCTCTATGGCTACACCTTC
TRBD2	TRBV6-5	TRBJ2-7	15	CASRPSTSGSYEQYF	TGTGCCAGCAGACCCTCGACTAGCGGGAGTTACGAGCAGTACTTC
.	TRBV7-2	TRBJ1-1	14	CASSLKGGGTEAFF	TGTGCCAGCAGCTTAAAAGGGGGAGGAACTGAAGCTTTCTTT
.	TRBV9	TRBJ2-5	15	CASSVKTGNQETQYF	TGTGCCAGCAGCGTAAAGACAGGCAATCAAGAGACCCAGTACTTC
TRBD1	TRBV19	TRBJ1-2	15	CASSQNDRGPGGYTF	TGTGCCAGTAGCCAGAACGACAGGGGCCCCGGAGGCTACACCTTC
.	TRBV25-1	TRBJ2-2	15	CASSDDAGGLGELFF	TGTGCCAGCAGTGATGACGCAGGCGGTTTAGGGGAGCTGTTTTTT
TRBD1	TRBV15	TRBJ2-4	16	CATSGQGYLGKNIQYF	TGTGCCACCAGCGGACAGGGGTATTTAGGCAAAAACATTCAGTACTTC
.	TRBV6-5	TRBJ2-7	14	CASSHARGSYEQYF	TGTGCCAGCAGTCACGCCCGGGGCTCCTACGAGCAGTACTTC
TRBD1	TRBV5-1	TRBJ1-2	15	CASSSAGTGLFGYTF	TGCGCCAGCAGCTCCGCCGGGACAGGGCTGTTCGGCTACACCTTC
.	TRBV9	TRBJ2-2	14	CASSPTSNTGELFF	TGTGCCAGCTCCCCCACTAGCAACACCGGGGAGCTGTTTTTT
.	TRBV6-1	TRBJ1-5	14	CASVQAGNNQPQHF	TGTGCCAGTGTACAGGCCGGGAACAATCAGCCCCAGCATTTT
.	TRBV25-1	TRBJ2-5	12	CASRDREETQYF	TGTGCCAGCAGGGACAGAGAAGAGACCCAGTACTTC
.	TRBV2	TRBJ2-5	13	CASQRNIQETQYF	TGTGCCAGCCAAAGGAATATCCAAGAGACCCAGTACTTC
TRBD1	TRBV7-3	TRBJ2-3	14	CASSPGQASDTQYF	TGTGCCAGCAGCCCCGGACAGGCCTCAGATACGCAGTATTTT
TRBD1	TRBV9	TRBJ1-2	15	CASSQGDRTNYGYTF	TGTGCCAGCAGCCAAGGGGACAGGACGAACTATGGCTACACCTTC
.	TRBV7-8	TRBJ1-2	14	CASSLDVFAYGYTF	TGTGCCAGCAGCTTAGACGTCTTTGCCTATGGCTACACCTTC
.	TRBV2	TRBJ1-2	14	CASRNQGASYGYTF	TGTGCCAGCAGGAATCAAGGGGCAAGCTATGGCTACACCTTC
.	TRBV2	TRBJ1-1	13	CASQRQTNTEAFF	TGTGCCAGCCAGAGACAGACGAACACTGAAGCTTTCTTT
TRBD1	TRBV25-1	TRBJ1-4	15	CASSDPGTGGEKLFF	TGTGCCAGCAGTGACCCCGGGACAGGGGGCGAAAAACTGTTTTTT
TRBD2	TRBV6-5	TRBJ2-3	13	CASSYSGRATQYF	TGTGCCAGCAGTTATAGCGGGAGGGCGACGCAGTATTTT
.	TRBV10-2	TRBJ1-1	16	CASSALSGGWNTEAFF	TGCGCCAGCAGCGCACTTTCCGGGGGCTGGAACACTGAAGCTTTCTTT
.	TRBV11-3	TRBJ2-7	15	CASSLDLSRSYEQYF	TGTGCCAGCAGCTTAGATCTTTCTCGGTCCTACGAGCAGTACTTC
.	TRBV6-5	TRBJ2-5	13	CASSYSLQETQYF	TGTGCCAGCAGTTACAGCCTCCAAGAGACCCAGTACTTC